This section outlines one T cell receptor (beta chain) sequence together with its context. This sequence may be a read error, since a much larger clone differs from it by one base. A process of 5'RACE template switching, which added a universal primer site and UMIs, was used to make TCR cDNA. MiXCR, applied by TCRdb to the 5' RACE reads, yields one record per CDR3 protein. The profile shows 150,000 to 200,000 distinct CDR3 sequences, 6% to 7.5% of them singletons. Germline lookup yields CDR1 SGHRS and CDR2 YFSETQ. The CDR3 is 14 residues long. These data come from a study of T cells after yellow fever vaccination.

The specimen was CD4+ T cells sorted from PBMCs, collected 5 days after the first yellow fever vaccination. The TCR was taken from a young man who received the YFV17D yellow fever vaccine. V and J are TRBV5-1 and TRBJ1-6; D is unclear. CDR3 sequence: CASSLAGLDSPLNF. In DNA, the CDR3 is TGCGCCAGCAGCTTGGCCGGGTTGGATTCACCCCTCAACTTT.